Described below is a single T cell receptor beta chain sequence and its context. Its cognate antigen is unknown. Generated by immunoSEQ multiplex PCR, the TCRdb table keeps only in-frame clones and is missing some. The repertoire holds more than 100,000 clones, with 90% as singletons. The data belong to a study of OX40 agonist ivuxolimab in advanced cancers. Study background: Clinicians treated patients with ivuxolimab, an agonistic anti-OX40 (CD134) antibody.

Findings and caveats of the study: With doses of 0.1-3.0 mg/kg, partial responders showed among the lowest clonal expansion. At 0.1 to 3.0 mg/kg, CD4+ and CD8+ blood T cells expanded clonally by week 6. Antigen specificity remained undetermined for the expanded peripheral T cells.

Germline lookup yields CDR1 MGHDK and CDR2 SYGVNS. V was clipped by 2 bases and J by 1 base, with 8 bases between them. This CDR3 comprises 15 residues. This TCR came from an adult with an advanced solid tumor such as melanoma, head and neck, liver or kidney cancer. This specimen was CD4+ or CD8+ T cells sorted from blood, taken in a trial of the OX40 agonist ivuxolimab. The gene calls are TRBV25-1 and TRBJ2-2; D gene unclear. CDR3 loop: CASSEVGLNTGELFF. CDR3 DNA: TGTGCCAGCAGTGAAGTCGGATTGAACACCGGGGAGCTGTTTTTT.